This is a list of T cell receptor beta chains from one sample in a study of T cell responses to AZD1222 COVID-19 vaccine. Produced via immunoSEQ multiplex PCR; TCRdb's table is partial and in-frame only. The repertoire consists of under 150,000 clones, with more than 85% occurring once and the leading ten covering around 5.4%. The starting material was peripheral blood, obtained on day 0 of AZD1222 vaccination. Receptors were obtained from an adult in good health. Both conserved end residues are part of each CDR3. The D gene is left open where the match is weak. Clone size is not always given. Where it is, it says once, few, many or a class for expanded clones.

D gene: -
J gene: TRBJ1-1
V gene: TRBV6-6
clone size: -
CDR3 DNA: TGTGCCAGCAGTTACCCTGAAGGTCAACCTGAAGCTTTCTTT
CDR3 protein: CASSYPEGQPEAFF

D gene: -
J gene: TRBJ1-1
V gene: TRBV15
clone size: -
CDR3 DNA: TGTGCCACCAGCAGAGAAGGGTACACAAACACTGAAGCTTTCTTT
CDR3 protein: CATSREGYTNTEAFF

D gene: TRBD1
J gene: TRBJ2-7
V gene: TRBV20-1
clone size: -
CDR3 DNA: TGCAGTGCTAGTGGGGACAGGGGCTCCTACGAGCAGTACTTC
CDR3 protein: CSASGDRGSYEQYF

D gene: -
J gene: TRBJ1-1
V gene: TRBV5-1
clone size: -
CDR3 DNA: TGCGCCAGCAGCTTTAATAGGGAAGGTGAAGCTTTCTTT
CDR3 protein: CASSFNREGEAFF

D gene: TRBD1
J gene: TRBJ1-1
V gene: TRBV11-1
clone size: -
CDR3 DNA: TGTGCCAGCAGCGTAGGGACAGCAGGTAATTATGAAGCTTTCTTT
CDR3 protein: CASSVGTAGNYEAFF

D gene: -
J gene: TRBJ2-5
V gene: TRBV18
clone size: -
CDR3 DNA: TGTGCCAGCTCACCGGACGAGGCCCAGTACTTC
CDR3 protein: CASSPDEAQYF

D gene: -
J gene: TRBJ2-1
V gene: TRBV21-1
clone size: -
CDR3 DNA: TGTGCCAGCGGGCTAGACAGTGACAATGAGCAGTTCTTC
CDR3 protein: CASGLDSDNEQFF

D gene: -
J gene: TRBJ2-2
V gene: TRBV11-3
clone size: -
CDR3 DNA: TGTGCCAGCAGCTCCAGGGACACCGGGGAGCTGTTTTTT
CDR3 protein: CASSSRDTGELFF

D gene: -
J gene: TRBJ2-5
V gene: TRBV27
clone size: -
CDR3 DNA: TGTGCCAGCAGGCGACACAATCAAGAGACCCAGTACTTC
CDR3 protein: CASRRHNQETQYF

D gene: -
J gene: TRBJ1-6
V gene: TRBV21-1
clone size: -
CDR3 DNA: TGTGCCAGCAGCAGACAGGATAATTCACCCCTCCACTTT
CDR3 protein: CASSRQDNSPLHF

D gene: TRBD1
J gene: TRBJ1-2
V gene: TRBV7-9
clone size: once
CDR3 DNA: TGTGCCAGCAGCCCTGCCGGACAGGGATTTCTTATTTATGGCTACACCTTC
CDR3 protein: CASSPAGQGFLIYGYTF

D gene: -
J gene: TRBJ2-5
V gene: TRBV12-3/TRBV12-4
clone size: -
CDR3 DNA: TGTGCCAGCAGTCTCACGGGGGAGACCCAGTACTTC
CDR3 protein: CASSLTGETQYF

D gene: -
J gene: TRBJ1-6
V gene: TRBV4-1
clone size: -
CDR3 DNA: TGCGCCAGCAGCCAAAAGGGCCATGTTGCGTCACCCCTCCACTTT
CDR3 protein: CASSQKGHVASPLHF

D gene: -
J gene: TRBJ1-1
V gene: TRBV7-2
clone size: -
CDR3 DNA: TGTGCCACCCAGCCCCAAACCCGGGTGAACACTGAAGCTTTCTTT
CDR3 protein: CATQPQTRVNTEAFF

D gene: -
J gene: TRBJ1-2
V gene: TRBV5-4
clone size: -
CDR3 DNA: TGTGCCAGCAGCGACCTCAGGGTGCAGCAGGTTATCTATGGCTACACCTTC
CDR3 protein: CASSDLRVQQVIYGYTF

D gene: TRBD1
J gene: TRBJ2-3
V gene: TRBV6-5
clone size: -
CDR3 DNA: TGTGCCAGTAGGACAGGGGAAAGCACAGATACGCAGTATTTT
CDR3 protein: CASRTGESTDTQYF

D gene: -
J gene: TRBJ1-2
V gene: TRBV30
clone size: -
CDR3 DNA: TGTGCCTGGAGTGAGGCCAGCTACTTATATGGCTACACCTTC
CDR3 protein: CAWSEASYLYGYTF

D gene: TRBD1
J gene: TRBJ1-2
V gene: TRBV5-4
clone size: -
CDR3 DNA: TGTGCCAGCAGCGCCAGGGGACAGGACTATGGCTACACCTTC
CDR3 protein: CASSARGQDYGYTF

D gene: TRBD1
J gene: TRBJ1-2
V gene: TRBV19
clone size: -
CDR3 DNA: TGTGCCAGTAGTTCGACAGGGTCGGGTAACTATGGCTACACCTTC
CDR3 protein: CASSSTGSGNYGYTF

D gene: -
J gene: TRBJ2-1
V gene: TRBV2
clone size: -
CDR3 DNA: TGTGCCAGCAGTGAAAGGGGAGCCTACAATGAGCAGTTCTTC
CDR3 protein: CASSERGAYNEQFF

D gene: -
J gene: TRBJ1-4
V gene: TRBV4-2
clone size: -
CDR3 DNA: TGTGCCAGCAGCCAAGAGTACGGGGCCGGTACTAATGAAAAACTGTTTTTT
CDR3 protein: CASSQEYGAGTNEKLFF

D gene: -
J gene: TRBJ1-1
V gene: TRBV13
clone size: -
CDR3 DNA: TGTGCCAGCAGCCGGGTCGGGGGGCGGACCACTGAAGCTTTCTTT
CDR3 protein: CASSRVGGRTTEAFF

D gene: -
J gene: TRBJ1-1
V gene: TRBV7-9
clone size: -
CDR3 DNA: TGTGCCAGCAGCTTAGACAGTGAAGCTTTCTTT
CDR3 protein: CASSLDSEAFF

D gene: -
J gene: TRBJ1-5
V gene: TRBV12-3/TRBV12-4
clone size: -
CDR3 DNA: TGTGCCAGCAGTCCCGGGTCAAGGGCCCAGCATTTT
CDR3 protein: CASSPGSRAQHF